The clone carrying this T cell receptor (beta chain) appeared a few times. This sample is part of a study of patients and donors after allogeneic stem cell transplantation. TCRdb called the RT-PCR reads again in MiXCR, with one record for every CDR3 protein. Of 20,000 to 30,000 distinct CDR3 sequences in the sample, around 7.4% are singletons; the top ten hold 48%. CDR3 length: 14 residues. CDR1 DFQATT and CDR2 SNEGSKA come from the germline V gene (reference sequence). V dropped 5 bases and J dropped 4; count of bases not matched to a gene: 8. The chain joins TRBV20-1 to TRBJ2-7; TRBD1 matches at 10 bases. This clonotype was sampled from a human donor who was either an allogeneic HSCT recipient or a stem cell or donor lymphocyte infusion donor (not recorded which). It is not recorded whose cells these are; they may come from a transplant donor. Material for sequencing was blood, either unsorted or a sorted T cell fraction (not recorded which). For the CDR3, the DNA is TGCAGTGCTCTAGGGGACAGGGGAGGGTACGAGCAGTACTTC. Translation: CSALGDRGGYEQYF.